Detailed here is one T cell receptor beta chain. No antigen is known for it. It has no much larger one-base neighbor in the sample; base qualities were not kept. From a lookup of the germline V gene (reference sequence), CDR1 and CDR2 are SEHNR and FQNEAQ. V is shortened by 5 bases, J by 1 base, and the region joining them spans 13 bases. From its cysteine to its phenylalanine, the CDR3 spans 15 amino acids. The retained sequence is limited to the CDR3, 45 bases, with the frame set at the first base. The cohort comprised 710 or so healthy bone marrow donors. Cohort members were all nominally healthy when sampled, although unrecorded immune exposures were likely present. The donor tested CMV seropositive, placing the donor among the roughly 270 seropositive members of the cohort. A peripheral blood sample was provided by each donor, and peripheral blood mononuclear cells were used for TCR beta sequencing. The Qiagen DNeasy Blood Extraction Kit was used to extract genomic DNA from the blood cell samples.

Library method: the immunoSEQ multiplex PCR assay. The multiplex PCR relied on a mix of 60 forward primers for TCR Vbeta segments and 13 reverse primers for TCR Jbeta segments. Amplification of the CDR3 region of rearranged TCR beta genes was performed with a multiplex PCR assay on genomic DNA. Amplified TCR beta libraries were sequenced as 87-base-pair reads on the Illumina HiSeq System. The original pipeline was this. A later analysis counted some 80 million unique TCR beta chains across the 666 repertoires, and around 9.9 million of these chains were shared by at least two donors. Raw reads were error-corrected and collapsed into unique sequences by a nearest-neighbor algorithm in which closely related sequences were merged to remove PCR and sequencing errors. V, D and J gene segments were assigned by aligning CDR3 sequences to IMGT reference sequences. Each retained sequence needed at least a six-nucleotide match to both a V gene segment and a J gene segment. Rearrangements were classified as productive when the CDR3 lacked stop codons and remained in frame with V and J, and all other rearrangements were classified as non-productive. Following IMGT convention, CDR3 was defined as the stretch from the second conserved V-encoded cysteine to the conserved J-encoded phenylalanine. Sequences without an unambiguous match to a single V gene segment were excluded from the earlier analysis of 450 to 750 of the donors. An earlier analysis of 550 to 650 of the donors classified V segments as functional when productive rearrangements were above 56.7% and as segregating when the standard deviation between donors was above 5%. To diagnose cytomegalovirus status from the catalog of TCR beta chain sequences, a statistical classification framework was built. A later analysis assigned V and J genes by comparing TCR nucleotide sequences with IMGT/GENE-DB human TR gene sequences. Using the TCRdist pipeline, a later analysis assigned CDR3 sequences along with most-parsimonious VDJ recombination scenarios. In a later analysis, each TCR beta chain was defined by its CDR3 amino acid sequence together with its V-gene family, and reads lacking a unique V-gene family were excluded. In a later analysis, some 600 highly shared, low-generation-probability nucleotide sequences were removed to address suspected cross-contamination and a sequencing artifact. In a later analysis, a clonal expansion index was calculated for each public chain from normalized within-repertoire ranks of inferred template counts. A later analysis computed generation probabilities with a VDJ recombination model fitted to out-of-frame rearrangements, and checked the results against IGoR. In a later analysis, TCR-TCR, TCR-HLA and TCR-CMV co-occurrence was scored with hypergeometric tests, and a repertoire-size bias correction was applied to TCR pairs. To estimate false discovery rates, a later analysis permuted the HLA or CMV assignments 20 times. In a later analysis, co-occurring TCRs were grouped using DBSCAN, and TCRdist sequence similarity was added for clustering within HLA-allele-positive subsets. Repertoires with fewer than 30,000 or more than 120,000 public chains, plus five repertoires with anomalous nucleotide sharing, were excluded from co-occurrence clustering. In TCRdb, the immuneACCESS table is reduced to in-frame sequences with V and J assigned. These tables do not hold every clone; where another copy was compared, an unresolved V gene accounts for under half, and the others remain unexplained. That table supplies the V and J calls and clone size; D and trimming were determined from the DNA. Here the sample has some 130,000 clones; 79% occur a single time. Around 7% of the sample is in the top ten clones.

The sample originates from a study of cytomegalovirus exposure and HLA in healthy donors (dated by TCRdb to about 2017). Study-wide context: An earlier analysis of some 620 of the donors reported roughly 300 Gb of sequence data and around 120 million unique TCR beta sequences obtained from around 180 million T cells. An early release that covered 640 HLA-typed donors contained approximately 300 gigabases of sequencing data and tens of millions of unique TCR sequences. Among the roughly 430 genotyped donors, approximately 81% belonged to the genetic ancestry cluster associated with self-reported Caucasian donors. The study was designed to test whether signatures of past pathogen exposure could be identified by cataloging public T cell receptors. The study used immunosequencing to profile the T cell repertoires of more than 650 subjects and linked those repertoires to cytomegalovirus serostatus. Besides the first cohort of more than 650 subjects, a separate validation cohort made up of over 100 different subjects was used. To predict cytomegalovirus infection status, the study brought together high-throughput TCR immunosequencing, statistical association of individual TCRs with disease status, and machine learning. A later analysis re-analyzed previously published TCR beta repertoires from about 730 donors and added high-resolution HLA genotyping to study TCR occurrence patterns. Rather than drawing on any new phenotypic data, the later analysis identified candidate immune exposures from TCR beta sequences and the way those sequences occurred across donors. An earlier analysis of approximately 630 of the donors applied high-throughput TCR beta sequencing to assess whether each TCR beta V gene segment acted as functional or pseudogenic. Donor age, sex, ethnicity and CMV serostatus were compiled alongside the repertoire data. Genome-wide SNP genotypes for about 60% of the 666 donors were used in a later genetic analysis, which treated that subset as a discovery cohort. Every discovery cohort repertoire had been produced on one sequencing platform. Class I and class II HLA loci were covered by the typing at four-digit resolution. The number of typed donors differed by locus: about 620-640 for A, B, C, DRB1 and DQB1; approximately 520 for DQA1; 606 for DPA1; and some 450 for DPB1. Roughly 5 DR-DQ haplotypes were handled as single units for association and clustering because linkage in the cohort was strong. Among 350 to 400 genotyped donors of the cohort, an average of 235,054 unique TCR beta nucleotide sequences were sequenced per donor, around a sixth of them non-productive. General study outcomes and caveats: Because the 87-base-pair reads could not distinguish some IMGT-functional V segments, including TRBV6-2 and TRBV6-3, those segments were excluded. In a later analysis, most CMV-associated TCR beta chains were found to appear HLA-restricted, with HLA associations seemingly driven largely by CMV exposure. In a later analysis, TCR association rates were found to vary across HLA loci, with the most associated TCRs seen for DRB1 alleles and the fewest for HLA-C alleles. Correlated functional status among segregating V segments might reflect linkage disequilibrium, but an unknown experimental factor could not be ruled out. A further reported finding was that TCR beta sequences accurately predicted the HLA-A and HLA-B alleles for most subjects in the first cohort. Across donors, most TCR sequences were observed very rarely, whereas some public TCRs were present in many individuals. In vitro tests confirmed that a few of the cytomegalovirus-associated TCR beta chains recognize cytomegalovirus antigens. The only immune exposure information available for the cohort was CMV serostatus. In both the original and validation cohorts, the classifier was reported to diagnose cytomegalovirus status with high specificity and sensitivity. A later genetic analysis associated a missense DCLRE1C variant with V-gene and J-gene trimming of TCR beta chains, and an independent cohort replicated the association. In an earlier analysis of 587 of the donors, most TCR beta V segments were observed in productive rearrangements about 87% or about 30% of the time, broadly matching IMGT annotations. In a later genetic analysis, fewer N-insertions in productive TCRs were reported among donors in an Asian-associated ancestry cluster than the approximately 710-donor mean. According to the authors, the approach could potentially be generalized to other disease states and immunological phenotypes. The cohort was sequenced for TCR beta chains only, and without alpha or paired-chain data the features that could be detected were limited. A later analysis found that HLA-associated TCR beta chains were more clonally expanded and had lower generation probabilities than equally common non-associated chains. Because counts were too low, some 17 rarely observed V segments, including chromosome 9 orphons, were excluded from the earlier analysis of some 590 of the donors. A cluster of highly shared sequence variants was judged likely to represent a technical artifact of the sequencing pipeline. A total of about 150 TCR beta chains were listed by the study as associated with cytomegalovirus. Several of the top co-occurrence clusters appeared to be linked to parvovirus B19, influenza, CMV and Epstein-Barr virus, according to a later analysis. Specific HLA alleles were associated with 16,951 TCR beta sequences at a false discovery rate of 0.05 in a later analysis. Because some donors lacked HLA typing at each locus, the association tests relied only on the typed subset. Roughly uniform sequencing depth across donors was assumed in presence/absence analyses, although this assumption may not hold. When HLA alleles, especially DR and DQ, strongly co-occurred, TCR associations were difficult to assign to individual alleles.

The receptor's source is a man aged 40-49 years in good health and CMV-seropositive. Sequenced sample: PBMCs. The V and J genes are TRBV7-9 and TRBJ2-3, with the D gene call left open. CDR3 sequence: CASSLTGIRTDTQYF. The sequence in DNA is TGTGCCAGCAGCCTCACCGGTATCCGCACAGATACGCAGTATTTT. The CDR3, completed at both ends by the reference TRBV7-9 and TRBJ2-3 genes, gives the full variable domain DTGVSQNPRHKITKRGQNVTFRCDPISEHNRLYWYRQTLGQGPEFLTYFQNEAQLEKSRLLSDRFSAERPKGSFSTLEIQRTEQGDSAMYLCASSLTGIRTDTQYFGPGTRLTVL.